This TCR beta chain was sequenced for a study of OX40 agonist ivuxolimab in advanced cancers. The study's findings and limits: At 0.1 to 3.0 mg/kg, CD4+ and CD8+ blood T cells expanded clonally by week 6.

Of note for this clone: Its antigen remains unknown.

Method: immunoSEQ multiplex PCR; TCRdb's copy keeps in-frame clones and lacks some. Of about 88,000 clones listed, 70% to 85% were seen once; the top ten hold less than 5%. The CDR3 has 14 residues. From germline, CDR1 is MNHEY and CDR2 SMNVEV (reference sequence). Trimming left V 7 bases short and J 0 bases short, with 7 bases between. This specimen was CD4+ or CD8+ T cells sorted from blood, taken in a trial of the OX40 agonist ivuxolimab. The sequence derives from an adult with an advanced solid tumor such as melanoma, head and neck, liver or kidney cancer. The genes are TRBV27 and TRBJ1-6; no definite D call. CDR3 nucleotides: TGTGCCAGCAAACGGAGCTCCTATAATTCACCCCTCCACTTT. Protein: CASKRSSYNSPLHF.